The clone carrying this TCR beta chain was seen many times. This sample was taken from a study of early T cells in non-severe SARS-CoV-2 infection. In TCRdb, the 5' RACE reads were re-called with MiXCR into one record per CDR3 protein. Among some 66,000 distinct CDR3 sequences, roughly 9.1% were seen once, and the ten largest hold 3.2%. The germline V gene has CDR1 SEHNR and CDR2 FQNEAQ (reference sequence). The V gene lost 1 base and the J gene lost 10 bases, with 13 bases spanning the gap. The CDR3 contains 13 residues. The chain carries TRBV7-9 and TRBJ1-1; D remains ambiguous. Sequenced material: whole blood. This clonotype was sampled from an adult who was a healthcare worker with PCR-confirmed SARS-CoV-2 infection or an uninfected control (not recorded which). CDR3 sequence: CASSLGQRTGAFF. The DNA of the CDR3 is TGTGCCAGCAGCTTAGGGCAGAGAACCGGAGCTTTCTTT.